This is a list of T cell receptor beta chains from one sample in a study of graft-versus-host responses after intestinal transplantation. The data were produced by immunoSEQ multiplex PCR, yet TCRdb's version contains in-frame clones alone and is incomplete. The sample carries 20,000 to 25,000 clones, roughly 94% recorded once. This sample comprised PBMCs, obtained 156 days after intestinal transplant. These receptors were obtained from a human patient who received an intestinal transplant, so some T cells may come from the graft donor. CDR3s leave out the opening cysteine and the closing phenylalanine or tryptophan. Not all rows give a size; the values are once, few, many and, for expanded clones, a class.

V	size	J	CDR3
TRBV19	-	TRBJ2-5	ASSTRGQETQY
TRBV6-6	-	TRBJ2-5	ASSYSYPGGGETQY
TRBV12-5	-	TRBJ1-1	ASGLSKAF
TRBV5-4	-	TRBJ1-6	ASSFGTGFLH
TRBV30	-	TRBJ2-7	AWRGGGEVKLSYEQY
TRBV6-1	-	TRBJ2-3	ASSPGQGATDTQY
TRBV7-9	-	TRBJ2-5	ASSERQGGETQY
TRBV30	-	TRBJ2-1	AWSEIAEQF
TRBV6-5	-	TRBJ2-7	ASSQQGVEQY
TRBV5-6	-	TRBJ1-2	ASSLGAGGYT
TRBV4-1	once	TRBJ2-3	ASSQVTGLGDTQY
TRBV5-8	-	TRBJ2-2	ASFRTGTNTGELF
TRBV19	-	TRBJ2-7	ASSIIAEGEFGEQY
TRBV18	-	TRBJ2-1	ASSPVRLPGYNEQF
TRBV4-3	-	TRBJ2-7	ASSQDRSGMYEQY
TRBV11-3	-	TRBJ1-4	ASSPGDRGPTNEKLF
TRBV2	-	TRBJ2-3	ARRLERGDVRTDTQY
TRBV19	-	TRBJ2-1	ASNAPSNEQF
TRBV10-1	few	TRBJ2-7	ASSETGLTYEQY